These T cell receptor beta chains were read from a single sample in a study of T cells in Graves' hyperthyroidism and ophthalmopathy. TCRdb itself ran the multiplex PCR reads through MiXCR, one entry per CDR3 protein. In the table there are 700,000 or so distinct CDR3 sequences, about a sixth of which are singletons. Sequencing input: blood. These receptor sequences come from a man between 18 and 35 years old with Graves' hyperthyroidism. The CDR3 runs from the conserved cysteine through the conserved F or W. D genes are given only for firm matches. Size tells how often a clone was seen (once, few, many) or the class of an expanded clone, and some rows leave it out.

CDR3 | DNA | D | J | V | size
CASSLASKVNTEAFF | TGTGCCAGCAGCTTAGCGTCGAAGGTAAACACTGAAGCTTTCTTT | - | TRBJ1-1 | TRBV13 | many
CASSVKGSTGELFF | TGTGCCAGCAGCGTTAAGGGGAGCACCGGGGAGCTGTTTTTT | - | TRBJ2-2 | TRBV9 | few
CSVFTGVTEAFF | TGCAGCGTGTTTACAGGGGTCACTGAAGCTTTCTTT | TRBD1 | TRBJ1-1 | TRBV29-1 | -
CASRRLENEQFF | TGTGCCAGCAGGCGACTGGAGAATGAGCAGTTCTTC | - | TRBJ2-1 | TRBV2 | -
CSARALVGAPDHEQFF | TGCAGTGCTAGAGCCCTCGTGGGGGCCCCGGATCATGAGCAGTTCTTC | - | TRBJ2-1 | TRBV20-1 | many
CSVTRGGNTEAFF | TGCAGCGTTACGCGGGGAGGGAACACTGAAGCTTTCTTT | - | TRBJ1-1 | TRBV29-1 | few
CASSEIAVGADTQYF | TGTGCCAGCAGTGAAATAGCGGTCGGGGCAGATACGCAGTATTTT | - | TRBJ2-3 | TRBV2 | many
CAISEGQSSSYEQYF | TGTGCCATCAGTGAAGGACAGTCAAGCTCCTACGAGCAGTACTTC | - | TRBJ2-7 | TRBV10-3 | -
CASRLDSNTGELFF | TGTGCCAGCAGGTTAGACAGCAACACCGGGGAGCTGTTTTTT | - | TRBJ2-2 | TRBV3-1 | few
CASSVREQGNAEAFF | TGTGCCAGCAGTGTCCGGGAACAGGGGAACGCTGAAGCTTTCTTT | TRBD1 | TRBJ1-1 | TRBV2 | many
CASNGAFNTGELFF | TGTGCCTCAAACGGGGCGTTTAACACCGGGGAGCTGTTTTTT | - | TRBJ2-2 | TRBV6-1 | few
CASSFEGASTDTQYF | TGTGCCAGCAGCTTCGAGGGGGCCAGCACAGATACGCAGTATTTT | TRBD1 | TRBJ2-3 | TRBV7-2 | many
CASSTPGAGGTEAFF | TGTGCCAGCAGTACTCCAGGGGCCGGGGGCACTGAAGCTTTCTTT | - | TRBJ1-1 | TRBV6-1 | few
CSATRDSQETQYF | TGCAGTGCGACCCGGGACAGCCAAGAGACCCAGTACTTC | TRBD1 | TRBJ2-5 | TRBV20-1 | -
CASSPEGTERAQYF | TGTGCCAGCAGCCCAGAAGGGACCGAGAGGGCCCAGTACTTC | - | TRBJ2-5 | TRBV7-3 | -
CASFGQGITYEQYF | TGTGCCAGTTTTGGACAGGGGATCACCTACGAGCAGTACTTC | TRBD1 | TRBJ2-7 | TRBV28 | many
CASSPPFWREGPEFF | TGTGCCAGCTCACCACCCTTTTGGCGGGAGGGCCCCGAGTTCTTC | TRBD2 | TRBJ2-1 | TRBV18 | -
CASSGPRTGDSLGHYEQYF | TGTGCCAGCAGCGGCCCTCGGACAGGGGATAGTTTGGGTCACTACGAGCAGTACTTC | TRBD1 | TRBJ2-7 | TRBV13 | few
CAANLGGNELFF | TGTGCCGCCAACCTTGGAGGGAATGAGCTGTTCTTC | - | TRBJ2-1 | TRBV28 | few
CASSQQTGATDTQYF | TGTGCCAGCAGTCAACAGACAGGGGCCACAGATACGCAGTATTTT | TRBD1 | TRBJ2-3 | TRBV2 | many
CASRTLADNTGELFF | TGTGCCAGCAGAACTCTAGCGGATAACACCGGGGAGCTGTTTTTT | TRBD2 | TRBJ2-2 | TRBV28 | many
CASSSPGRVGGYTF | TGTGCCAGCAGTTCCCCCGGGCGGGTGGGTGGCTACACCTTC | - | TRBJ1-2 | TRBV28 | -
CASLAGLEQFF | TGTGCCAGCCTTGCGGGGCTTGAGCAGTTCTTC | - | TRBJ2-1 | TRBV6-2/TRBV6-3 | few
CASSQVPGFSGNTIYF | TGCGCCAGCAGCCAAGTGCCGGGGTTCTCTGGAAACACCATATATTTT | - | TRBJ1-3 | TRBV4-1 | few
CASTHLLDQETQYF | TGTGCCAGCACCCATTTGTTGGACCAAGAGACCCAGTACTTC | - | TRBJ2-5 | TRBV28 | many
CASSSPRGPYEQYF | TGTGCCAGCAGCTCCCCCCGGGGCCCCTACGAGCAGTACTTC | - | TRBJ2-7 | TRBV7-2 | many
CASREVAGESGELFF | TGTGCCAGCAGGGAGGTAGCGGGAGAGTCCGGGGAGCTGTTTTTT | TRBD2 | TRBJ2-2 | TRBV2 | many
CATSGSGDYTEAFF | TGTGCCACCAGTGGTTCGGGGGATTACACTGAAGCTTTCTTT | - | TRBJ1-1 | TRBV24-1 | few
CASSILTSGRWNEQFF | TGTGCCAGCAGCATTTTAACTAGCGGGAGGTGGAATGAGCAGTTCTTC | TRBD2 | TRBJ2-1 | TRBV5-5 | -
CASGLVLTGDLLSGADVLTF | TGTGCTAGTGGTTTGGTACTGACAGGGGACTTACTCTCTGGGGCCGACGTCCTGACTTTC | TRBD1 | TRBJ2-6 | TRBV12-5 | -
CSARDPGGRAWNEQFF | TGCAGTGCTAGAGATCCGGGCGGGAGGGCCTGGAATGAGCAGTTCTTC | TRBD2 | TRBJ2-1 | TRBV20-1 | many
CASSSRQGGSTDTQYF | TGTGCCAGCAGCTCCAGACAGGGGGGCAGCACAGATACGCAGTATTTT | TRBD1 | TRBJ2-3 | TRBV7-9 | few
CASSSGAGFMSNQPQHF | TGTGCCAGCAGCAGTGGGGCAGGGTTTATGAGCAATCAGCCCCAGCATTTT | - | TRBJ1-5 | TRBV7-9 | -
CASSGADSQGSYGYTF | TGTGCCAGCAGCGGGGCCGACAGCCAAGGGAGCTATGGCTACACCTTC | - | TRBJ1-2 | TRBV6-4 | -
CASSMDRGGNEQFF | TGTGCCAGCAGTATGGACAGGGGGGGGAATGAGCAGTTCTTC | TRBD1 | TRBJ2-1 | TRBV25-1 | many
CATSRSARDDYGYTF | TGTGCCACCAGCAGATCCGCCAGGGATGACTATGGCTACACCTTC | - | TRBJ1-2 | TRBV15 | few
CSAREEGSQHF | TGCAGTGCTAGAGAAGAGGGATCCCAGCATTTT | - | TRBJ1-5 | TRBV20-1 | -
CASSLLPDRGYTF | TGTGCCAGCAGTTTATTGCCGGATAGGGGCTACACCTTC | - | TRBJ1-2 | TRBV27 | few
CASSPNTGTSGSNEQFF | TGTGCCAGCAGCCCGAATACCGGGACTAGCGGGTCCAATGAGCAGTTCTTC | TRBD2 | TRBJ2-1 | TRBV7-9 | few
CASSPRTGGSYNSPLHF | TGTGCCAGCAGCCCCAGGACAGGCGGAAGCTATAATTCACCCCTCCACTTT | TRBD1 | TRBJ1-6 | TRBV7-3 | -